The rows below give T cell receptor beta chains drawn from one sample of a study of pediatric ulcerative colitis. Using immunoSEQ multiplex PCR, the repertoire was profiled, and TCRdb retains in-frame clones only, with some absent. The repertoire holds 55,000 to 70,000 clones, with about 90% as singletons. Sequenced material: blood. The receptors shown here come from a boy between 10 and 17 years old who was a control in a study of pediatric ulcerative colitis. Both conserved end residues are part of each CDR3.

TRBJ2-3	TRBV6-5	CASSYLSGGSTDTQYF
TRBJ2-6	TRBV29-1	CSVEVRGRGGANVLTF
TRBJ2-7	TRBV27	CVSSPDRGLTIKSSYEQYF
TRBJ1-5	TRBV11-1	CASSPSGPQPQHF
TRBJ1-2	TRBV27	CASSLSYRALYGYTF
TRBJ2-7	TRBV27	CASSLGLGGYEQYF
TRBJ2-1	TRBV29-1	CSVTLELAGGRYNEQFF
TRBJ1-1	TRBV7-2	CASSTSPSAGSGAFF
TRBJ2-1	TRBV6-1	CASSEGLAAPYNEQFF
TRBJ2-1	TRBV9	CASSVATGSSYNEQFF
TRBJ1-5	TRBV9	CASSGDSFNQPQHF
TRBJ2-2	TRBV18	CASSPRTGELFF
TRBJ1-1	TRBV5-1	CASSLVGGGGTEAFF
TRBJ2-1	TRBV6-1	CASSVNEQFF
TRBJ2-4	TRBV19	CASNRPNLLAKNIQYF
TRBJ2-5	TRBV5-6	CASSVLAGGGETQYF
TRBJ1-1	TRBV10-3	CAISDVGNTEAFF
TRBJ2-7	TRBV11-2	CASQVPFSYEQYF
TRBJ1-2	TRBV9	CASSPDLSNYGYTF
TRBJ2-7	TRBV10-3	CAISELAREDYEQYF
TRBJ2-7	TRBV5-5	CASSSPCGSSYEQYF
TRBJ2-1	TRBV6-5	CASSLASGGYNEQFF
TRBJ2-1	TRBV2	CASSGFSNEQFF
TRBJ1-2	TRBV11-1	CASSPALRQGGYGYTF
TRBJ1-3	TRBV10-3	CAISESIGNSGNTIYF
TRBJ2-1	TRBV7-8	CASSLSGGSYNEQFF
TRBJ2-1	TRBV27	CASRRGTSEYNEQFF
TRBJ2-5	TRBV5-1	CASSPRTSGSGETQYF
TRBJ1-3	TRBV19	CASRGYLGNTIYF
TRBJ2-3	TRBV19	CASSIENRGLTDTQYF
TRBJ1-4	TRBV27	CASSPGQGAVNEKLFF
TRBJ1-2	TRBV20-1	CSIRDNYGYTF
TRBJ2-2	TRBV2	CASTGLAGTGELFF
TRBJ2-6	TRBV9	CASSEDRGVTGGGANVLTF
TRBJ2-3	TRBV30	CAWSVGGRGEDTQYF
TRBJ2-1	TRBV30	CAWRELAGGPEQFF
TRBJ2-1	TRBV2	CASRAQRGYNEQFF
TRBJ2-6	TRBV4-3	CASSQDGGASGANVLTF
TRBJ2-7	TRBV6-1	CASSETGGTPSYEQYF
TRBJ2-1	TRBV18	CASSPKREGLHNEQFF
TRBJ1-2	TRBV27	CASSWTATGAYYGYTF
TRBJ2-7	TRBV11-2	CASSPFGSGSYEQYF
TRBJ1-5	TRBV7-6	CASSLSGGQPQHF
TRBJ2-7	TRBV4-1	CASSQGSRTLYEQYF
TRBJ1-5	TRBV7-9	CASSFGVNDQPQHF